The clone carrying this T cell receptor (beta chain) was seen at least ten times. This CDR3 is 16 amino acids long. Germline assignment: CDR1 LGHDT and CDR2 YNNKEL (reference sequence). V was pared by 0 bases and J by 2 bases, with 14 bases between. Unique molecular identifiers were present on the cDNA, and a universal primer site came from template switching. TCRdb passed the 5' RACE reads through MiXCR, listing each CDR3 protein once. The sample consists of approximately 300,000 distinct CDR3 sequences, 8.5% to 9.5% of them appearing once. These data are taken from a study of identical twins. These data also featured in a second study, about yellow fever vaccine responses in identical twins.

This sequence joins TRBV3-1 and TRBJ2-7, with D perhaps given as TRBD1 or TRBD2 (6 bases each). The clonotype was recovered from a woman aged 18-29 years in good health. Sequenced material: CD8+ T cells sorted from blood. The CDR3 loop reads CASSQDFPGGPYEQYF. Written as DNA, the CDR3 is TGTGCCAGCAGCCAAGACTTCCCCGGGGGCCCCTACGAGCAGTACTTC.